Listed below are T cell receptor beta chains from one sample, sequenced in a study of blood T cell repertoires in COVID-19. Clones were sequenced by immunoSEQ multiplex PCR, and TCRdb holds only the in-frame ones, with some missing. The sample records 400,000 to 450,000 clones, roughly 90% being singletons. Sequences were obtained from peripheral blood. These receptor sequences come from a woman in her forties with COVID-19, enrolled during active disease. Each CDR3 is given with its conserved first and last residue. D genes are given only for firm matches. Rows may omit the clone size; those that give it use once, few, many or a size class.

CDR3nt: TGTGCCAGCCATACTCACACTGAAGCTTTCTTT; CDR3aa: CASHTHTEAFF; v_gene: TRBV28; j_gene: TRBJ1-1; d_gene: .; abundance: .
CDR3nt: TGCGCCAGCAGCTTGGGCAGGGGGCCTGGCGAGACCCAGTACTTC; CDR3aa: CASSLGRGPGETQYF; v_gene: TRBV5-1; j_gene: TRBJ2-5; d_gene: TRBD1; abundance: .
CDR3nt: TGTGCCAGCAGCCGACTAGCGGGGGACATTGAGCAGTTCTTC; CDR3aa: CASSRLAGDIEQFF; v_gene: TRBV2; j_gene: TRBJ2-1; d_gene: TRBD2; abundance: .
CDR3nt: TGTGCCAGCCAAGGACAGGGGAGTAACGAGCAGTACTTC; CDR3aa: CASQGQGSNEQYF; v_gene: TRBV18; j_gene: TRBJ2-7; d_gene: TRBD1; abundance: .
CDR3nt: TGTGCCACCAGCAGTCCGGGACAGGGCTACAATGAGCAGTTCTTC; CDR3aa: CATSSPGQGYNEQFF; v_gene: TRBV15; j_gene: TRBJ2-1; d_gene: TRBD1; abundance: .
CDR3nt: TGTGCCAGCAGCCCGGGACAGGGTCCCGGAAACACCATATATTTT; CDR3aa: CASSPGQGPGNTIYF; v_gene: TRBV11-3; j_gene: TRBJ1-3; d_gene: TRBD1; abundance: few
CDR3nt: TGTGCCAGCAGCTTACGGACTAGCGGGGTATACAATGAGCAGTTCTTC; CDR3aa: CASSLRTSGVYNEQFF; v_gene: TRBV5-6; j_gene: TRBJ2-1; d_gene: TRBD2; abundance: .
CDR3nt: TGTGCCAGTAGTACTCCCTACAGGGTGGTGAACACTGAAGCTTTCTTT; CDR3aa: CASSTPYRVVNTEAFF; v_gene: TRBV19; j_gene: TRBJ1-1; d_gene: .; abundance: once
CDR3nt: TGCGCCAGCAGCTTAGGGACAGGGAATGAAAAACTGTTTTTT; CDR3aa: CASSLGTGNEKLFF; v_gene: TRBV5-1; j_gene: TRBJ1-4; d_gene: TRBD1; abundance: .
CDR3nt: TGTGCCAGCAGCTACCAGGGGGTCACTGAAGCTTTCTTT; CDR3aa: CASSYQGVTEAFF; v_gene: TRBV7-2; j_gene: TRBJ1-1; d_gene: TRBD1; abundance: .
CDR3nt: TGTGCCACCAGCAGAGAGATCGGGGGGCCGAATGCCAACGTCCTGACTTTC; CDR3aa: CATSREIGGPNANVLTF; v_gene: TRBV15; j_gene: TRBJ2-6; d_gene: .; abundance: .
CDR3nt: TGTGCCAGCTCACCAGTCCGGGACAGTAATGAAAAACTGTTTTTT; CDR3aa: CASSPVRDSNEKLFF; v_gene: TRBV18; j_gene: TRBJ1-4; d_gene: TRBD1; abundance: few
CDR3nt: TGTGCCAGCAGTTTAAGGGGGATTGTCGGTTCACCCCTCCACTTT; CDR3aa: CASSLRGIVGSPLHF; v_gene: TRBV28; j_gene: TRBJ1-6; d_gene: .; abundance: .
CDR3nt: TGTGCCAGCAGCGCTAGCGGGGGAAGTTACAATGAGCAGTTCTTC; CDR3aa: CASSASGGSYNEQFF; v_gene: TRBV6-4; j_gene: TRBJ2-1; d_gene: TRBD2; abundance: .
CDR3nt: TGTGCCAGCAGCGATAACAAGGGGGAAAGGACGACTAATGAAAAACTGTTTTTT; CDR3aa: CASSDNKGERTTNEKLFF; v_gene: TRBV9; j_gene: TRBJ1-4; d_gene: .; abundance: .
CDR3nt: TGTGCCAGTAGTAAGAAGGGGGACACAGATACGCAGTATTTT; CDR3aa: CASSKKGDTDTQYF; v_gene: TRBV19; j_gene: TRBJ2-3; d_gene: .; abundance: once
CDR3nt: TGTGCCAGCTCACGCGGGATAAGCTCCTACAATGAGCAGTTCTTC; CDR3aa: CASSRGISSYNEQFF; v_gene: TRBV18; j_gene: TRBJ2-1; d_gene: .; abundance: .
CDR3nt: TGTGCCACCAGTGATACCAACAGGGGTATCTACGAGCAGTACTTC; CDR3aa: CATSDTNRGIYEQYF; v_gene: TRBV24-1; j_gene: TRBJ2-7; d_gene: TRBD1; abundance: .
CDR3nt: TGCAGCGTTGTGAGAGTGAACACTGAAGCTTTCTTT; CDR3aa: CSVVRVNTEAFF; v_gene: TRBV29-1; j_gene: TRBJ1-1; d_gene: .; abundance: .
CDR3nt: TGTGCCACCAGTGCTAGGAGCGGGGAGCTGTTTTTT; CDR3aa: CATSARSGELFF; v_gene: TRBV24-1; j_gene: TRBJ2-2; d_gene: .; abundance: .
CDR3nt: TGTGCCATCAGTTCACAGCCGGGACAGGGCACCACAGATACGCAGTATTTT; CDR3aa: CAISSQPGQGTTDTQYF; v_gene: TRBV10-3; j_gene: TRBJ2-3; d_gene: TRBD1; abundance: once
CDR3nt: TGTGCCATCAGGCCACTGGGAGGGGTCCCGGGCGAGCAGTACTTC; CDR3aa: CAIRPLGGVPGEQYF; v_gene: TRBV10-3; j_gene: TRBJ2-7; d_gene: TRBD2; abundance: .
CDR3nt: TGTGCCAGTAGTATCGACAGGGGGGCCGGCTACACCTTC; CDR3aa: CASSIDRGAGYTF; v_gene: TRBV19; j_gene: TRBJ1-2; d_gene: TRBD1; abundance: .
CDR3nt: TGTGCCAGCAGCGTATACTCGGGACAGGGGGCGAACACTGAAGCTTTCTTT; CDR3aa: CASSVYSGQGANTEAFF; v_gene: TRBV9; j_gene: TRBJ1-1; d_gene: TRBD1; abundance: .
CDR3nt: TGTGCCAGCAGCCGAAGGAACCCATCTAGCGGGAGGGCCGGGGCCTACGAGCAGTACTTC; CDR3aa: CASSRRNPSSGRAGAYEQYF; v_gene: TRBV3-1/TRBV3-2; j_gene: TRBJ2-7; d_gene: TRBD2; abundance: .
CDR3nt: TGCAGCGTTGACCAGGGGGCTAATGGCTACACCTTC; CDR3aa: CSVDQGANGYTF; v_gene: TRBV29-1; j_gene: TRBJ1-2; d_gene: TRBD1; abundance: .
CDR3nt: TGTGCCAGCAGTTACTCGAAGGGGGCGAACACTGAAGCTTTCTTT; CDR3aa: CASSYSKGANTEAFF; v_gene: TRBV6-5; j_gene: TRBJ1-1; d_gene: TRBD1; abundance: .
CDR3nt: TGCGCCAGCAGCCAAGATCGTATCAGGTTGAACACTGAAGCTTTCTTT; CDR3aa: CASSQDRIRLNTEAFF; v_gene: TRBV4-3; j_gene: TRBJ1-1; d_gene: .; abundance: .
CDR3nt: TGTGCCAGCTCACCCGTCCCTAGCTCCTACAATGAGCAGTTCTTC; CDR3aa: CASSPVPSSYNEQFF; v_gene: TRBV18; j_gene: TRBJ2-1; d_gene: .; abundance: .
CDR3nt: TGTGCCAGCAGCTCTATGGGGGGTGCCAACTCTGGGGCCAACGTCCTGACTTTC; CDR3aa: CASSSMGGANSGANVLTF; v_gene: TRBV7-3; j_gene: TRBJ2-6; d_gene: .; abundance: .
CDR3nt: TGTGCCAGCAGTTTATCAACTAGCGGGAGGCCGGAGCAGTTCTTC; CDR3aa: CASSLSTSGRPEQFF; v_gene: TRBV28; j_gene: TRBJ2-1; d_gene: TRBD2; abundance: .
CDR3nt: TGTGCCAGCAGCTTAGGAGGTGTAACGTTGGATACGCAGTATTTT; CDR3aa: CASSLGGVTLDTQYF; v_gene: TRBV7-9; j_gene: TRBJ2-3; d_gene: .; abundance: .
CDR3nt: TGCGCCAGCAGCCGGGGACAGGCAGTCGGGGAGCTGTTTTTT; CDR3aa: CASSRGQAVGELFF; v_gene: TRBV4-3; j_gene: TRBJ2-2; d_gene: TRBD1; abundance: once
CDR3nt: TGTGCCAGCAGTGAAGTAGGGACAGGGTATAATGAGCAGTTCTTC; CDR3aa: CASSEVGTGYNEQFF; v_gene: TRBV2; j_gene: TRBJ2-1; d_gene: TRBD1; abundance: .
CDR3nt: TGTGCCAGCAGCACAAAGGGGAATACGCCCCTCCACTTT; CDR3aa: CASSTKGNTPLHF; v_gene: TRBV7-2; j_gene: TRBJ1-6; d_gene: .; abundance: .
CDR3nt: TGTGCCAGCATCCGACTAGCGGGGGCCAGGGGGACCCAGTACTTC; CDR3aa: CASIRLAGARGTQYF; v_gene: TRBV5-6; j_gene: TRBJ2-5; d_gene: TRBD2; abundance: .
CDR3nt: TGTGCCAGCAGCCCCGGGACAGGCCCAGCCTCCGGGGCCAACGTCCTGACTTTC; CDR3aa: CASSPGTGPASGANVLTF; v_gene: TRBV7-9; j_gene: TRBJ2-6; d_gene: TRBD1; abundance: few
CDR3nt: TGTGCCAGTAGTCCCCTAAGGGAGAAGGCCCACTATGGCTACACCTTC; CDR3aa: CASSPLREKAHYGYTF; v_gene: TRBV19; j_gene: TRBJ1-2; d_gene: .; abundance: .
CDR3nt: TGTGCCAGCAGCGTAGCCCCGGACAGGGGGGGTGGCTACACCTTC; CDR3aa: CASSVAPDRGGGYTF; v_gene: TRBV9; j_gene: TRBJ1-2; d_gene: TRBD1; abundance: .
CDR3nt: TGTGCCAGCAGCTACACAGGGAGAGAGACCCAGTACTTC; CDR3aa: CASSYTGRETQYF; v_gene: TRBV7-9; j_gene: TRBJ2-5; d_gene: .; abundance: .
CDR3nt: TGTGCCAGCAGCCAAGAGGACAGCTCCTCTGGGGCCAACGTCCTGACTTTC; CDR3aa: CASSQEDSSSGANVLTF; v_gene: TRBV4-2; j_gene: TRBJ2-6; d_gene: .; abundance: .
CDR3nt: TGTGCCAGCAGTCTTGACAGGGGGACTCAGCCCCAGCATTTT; CDR3aa: CASSLDRGTQPQHF; v_gene: TRBV27; j_gene: TRBJ1-5; d_gene: TRBD1; abundance: .